The entry that follows covers one T cell receptor (beta chain) sequence. Its matching antigen is unknown. This same CDR3 is encoded by further DNA sequences in the sample. This sample is part of a study of shared clonotypes between healthy human individuals. Study results and limitations: Larger estimated richness was generally seen in naive subsets than in memory subsets.

Evenly divided among several immunoSEQ plates was the genomic DNA of each subset. Measured with immunoSEQ multiplex PCR; TCRdb has only the in-frame clones, and not every one. The sample has a few million clones; about 92% are singletons. Trimming shortened V by 2 bases and J by 4 bases, and 8 bases separated the two germline ends. Germline V gene sequence: CDR1 MNHEY, CDR2 SVGAGI. The CDR3 consists of 13 residues. The sequence derives from a man aged 18 to 29 in good health. Some clones in this sample may be carry-over from other donors' samples. The sequencing input was naive CD4+ T cells from PBMCs. The subset denotes: CD45RA+ positively selected. The V gene is TRBV6-5, the J gene TRBJ1-1; TRBD1 is a possible D gene (5 bases). CDR3 residues: CASSYLGGTEAFF. The CDR3 DNA follows: TGTGCCAGCAGTTACCTGGGGGGCACTGAAGCTTTCTTT.